This passage covers 31 T cell receptor beta chains from one sample sequenced in a study of cytomegalovirus exposure and HLA in healthy donors (dated by TCRdb to about 2017). Library creation used the immunoSEQ multiplex PCR assay. The table comes from immuneACCESS by way of TCRdb, which keeps in-frame sequences with V and J called. Part of the clones is missing from these tables; in studies checked, under half for an unresolved V gene and the rest for unknown reasons. This sample holds some 160,000 clones; approximately 89% were observed only once. The ten biggest clones cover 0.55% to 0.8% of the sample. Source material: PBMCs. The receptor source for this set is a man younger than 35 in good health and CMV-seronegative.

The rearrangement joins TRBV18 to TRBJ2-1, with a weak D call TRBD2 (7 bases). Per the germline V gene, CDR1 is KGHSH and CDR2 is LQKENI. The CDR3 sequence is 15 residues long. Trimming took off 9 bases at V and 6 bases at J, with 21 bases between the two ends. The CDR3 nucleotides read TGTGCCAGTGTAAAGGGGGAGGGCCTTTCCAATGAGCAGTTCTTC. This sequence encodes CASVKGEGLSNEQFF.

This clone appeared once. The J gene is TRBJ1-2, the V gene TRBV4-1; TRBD1 matches at 7 bases. The V segment lost 2 bases and the J segment 4 bases; nucleotides outside the gene matches: 19. Germline values: CDR1 MGHRA, CDR2 YSYEKL. This CDR3 has 19 amino acids. In DNA, the CDR3 is TGCGCCAGCAGCCAAAATGATTTTCGGCTAGTTGGACAGGCCTATGGCTACACCTTC. It specifies CASSQNDFRLVGQAYGYTF.

This chain uses TRBV6-1 with TRBJ2-7, with 8 nucleotides matching TRBD1. Looked up from germline, CDR1 is MNHNS and CDR2 is SASEGT. This CDR3 has 15 residues. Trimming at V came to 2 bases and at J to 2 bases, leaving 5 bases not matched to a gene. The CDR3 DNA follows: TGTGCCAGCAGTGAACCTGACAGGGGAACCTACGAGCAGTACTTC. This translates into CASSEPDRGTYEQYF.

The J gene is TRBJ2-7, the V gene TRBV6-6, with TRBD2 matching 9 bases. The DNA matches TRBJ2-1 better at its end, which makes the J call doubtful. The germline V gene encodes CDR1 MNHNY and CDR2 SVGAGI (reference sequence). The CDR3 runs to 16 residues. In DNA form, the CDR3 reads TGTGCCAGCAGTTCCGGCCGACTAGCGGCCTACAATGAGCAGTTCTTC. This translates into CASSSGRLAAYNEQFF.

This chain uses TRBV5-4 with TRBJ2-5; TRBD2 matches 7 bases. V dropped 4 bases and J dropped 1; count of bases not matched to a gene: 4. Germline values: CDR1 SGHNT, CDR2 YYREEE (reference sequence). The CDR3 contains 14 residues. In nucleotides, the CDR3 is TGTGCCAGCAGCCCAGCGGGGACCCAAGAGACCCAGTACTTC. Its protein is CASSPAGTQETQYF.

The chain links TRBV5-1 to TRBJ1-4, with 10 bases lining up with TRBD1. This CDR3 is built from 14 residues. V was clipped by 3 bases and J by 5 bases; unmatched bases: 1. The germline V gene has CDR1 SGHRS and CDR2 YFSETQ. For the CDR3, the DNA is TGCGCCAGCAGCTCGGGACAGGGGAATGAAAAACTGTTTTTT. Amino acids: CASSSGQGNEKLFF.

As concerns this clone: Other DNA sequences of this sample code for an identical CDR3. The chain links TRBV27 to TRBJ1-5; TRBD1 matches at 7 bases. The germline CDR1 and CDR2 sequences are MNHEY and SMNVEV (reference sequence). V was pared by 9 bases and J by 2 bases, with 7 bases of the junction left unmatched. CDR3 length: 14 residues. The CDR3 is CASSNRGGNQPQHF. For the CDR3, the DNA is TGTGCCAGTTCGAACAGGGGTGGCAATCAGCCCCAGCATTTT.

The rearrangement uses TRBV29-1 and TRBJ2-2; D gene uncertain. Trimming pared 2 bases from V and 2 bases from J, leaving 9 bases between. The V gene's germline CDR1 is SQVTM and CDR2 ANQGSEA. The CDR3 is made up of 14 amino acids. CDR3 in amino acids: CSVEIQANTGELFF. Here the CDR3 DNA reads TGCAGCGTTGAAATCCAGGCTAACACCGGGGAGCTGTTTTTT.

In its sample, this clone was seen once. The chain links TRBV5-1 to TRBJ2-1, with TRBD1 matching over 9 bases. CDR3 length equals 14 residues. J gave up 0 bases and V 5 bases, and 0 bases lay outside the gene matches. Germline CDR1 and CDR2: SGHRS and YFSETQ. CDR3 bases: TGCGCCAGCAGGGACAGGGGCTCCTACAATGAGCAGTTCTTC. It codes for CASRDRGSYNEQFF.

V and J are TRBV6-1 and TRBJ2-5; possible D gene TRBD2, 7 bases. The CDR3 runs 14 residues. Germline-derived CDR1 and CDR2 are MNHNS and SASEGT. V was shortened by 0 bases and J by 7 bases, with 12 bases between the two germline ends. CDR3 residues: CASSEARGQGTQYF. The CDR3 nucleotides are TGTGCCAGCAGTGAAGCGCGGGGGCAGGGGACCCAGTACTTC.

This rearrangement joins TRBV7-9 to TRBJ2-7; 8 positions match TRBD1. Germline CDR1 SEHNR, CDR2 FQNEAQ (reference sequence). CDR3 size: 16 residues. V was clipped by 7 bases and J by 3 bases; unmatched bases: 14. CDR3 loop: CASMAVWGQAIYEQYF. For the CDR3, the DNA is TGTGCCAGCATGGCGGTCTGGGGACAGGCGATCTACGAGCAGTACTTC.

The V call is TRBV12-5, the J call TRBJ2-5, with D perhaps TRBD2 (7 bases). Germline V gene sequence: CDR1 LGHNT, CDR2 FRNRAP. The CDR3 length is 21 residues. Trimming took off 1 base at V and 1 base at J, with 28 bases between the two ends. CDR3 DNA: TGTGCTAGTGGTTTGGCCGGGGACGCCAGTAAAGGGGGGGGCATCCAAGAGACCCAGTACTTC. It yields the protein CASGLAGDASKGGGIQETQYF.

The J gene is TRBJ1-1, the V gene TRBV7-6; D unresolved. Germline CDR1 reads SGHVS; CDR2 reads FNYEAQ. CDR3 length: 15 amino acids. V shed 5 bases and J shed 4 bases, with 17 bases lying between them. The CDR3: CASSLRSASSTEAFF. In DNA form, the CDR3 reads TGTGCCAGCAGCCTACGCTCGGCTAGTAGCACTGAAGCTTTCTTT.

This chain uses TRBV4-3 with TRBJ1-1; 9 nucleotides agree with TRBD1. V lost 1 base, J lost 8 bases, and 8 bases stayed unmatched. This CDR3 comprises 15 residues. CDR1 LGHNA and CDR2 YSLEER come from the germline V gene. The CDR3 nucleotides read TGCGCCAGCAGCCAAGTCCGTGACGGGACAGGGGAAGCTTTCTTT. Protein product: CASSQVRDGTGEAFF.

The rearrangement uses TRBV2 and TRBJ2-1, with TRBD2 as a possible D gene (6 bases). V gave up 6 bases and J gave up 5 bases, with 11 bases separating them. The CDR3 runs to 13 residues. Germline CDR1 and CDR2: SNHLY and FYNNEI. This CDR3 reads CASRRDRHNEQFF. Here the CDR3 DNA reads TGTGCCAGCAGGCGGGACCGACACAATGAGCAGTTCTTC.

The chain is built from TRBV4-3 and TRBJ1-2; 8 bases are a match to TRBD1. This CDR3 is 15 amino acids long. Germline loops: CDR1 LGHNA, CDR2 YSLEER. Trimming cost V 3 bases and J 4 bases; bases outside gene matches: 7. For the CDR3, the DNA is TGCGCCAGCAGCCAGGCCGGGACAGGCCCCTATGGCTACACCTTC. This translates into CASSQAGTGPYGYTF.

The CDR3 DNA reads TGCAGCGTTGCCACTAGTGCGGAGACCCAGTACTTC. Translated: CSVATSAETQYF. The rearrangement uses TRBV29-1 and TRBJ2-5, with D tentatively TRBD2 (5 bases). This CDR3 has 12 residues. V lost 4 bases and J lost 5, with 11 bases in between. From germline, CDR1 is SQVTM and CDR2 ANQGSEA. Filled out from reference TRBV29-1 and TRBJ2-5, the complete variable domain reads SAVISQKPSRDICQRGTSLTIQCQVDSQVTMMFWYRQQPGQSLTLIATANQGSEATYESGFVIDKFPISRPNLTFSTLTVSNMSPEDSSIYLCSVATSAETQYFGPGTRLLVL.

V and J are TRBV4-1 and TRBJ1-5; D is possibly TRBD1 (6 bases). The CDR3 loop spans 18 amino acids. Deletions cut 4 bases from V and 11 bases from J, with 30 bases between. The V gene's germline CDR1 is MGHRA and CDR2 YSYEKL. The DNA of the CDR3 is TGCGCCAGCAGCCCTTCTTTCCGGGACACCGGGACTAGTGGGGCCCAGCATTTT. This sequence encodes CASSPSFRDTGTSGAQHF.

The CDR3 protein is CASSPTTGGYEQYV. CDR3 DNA sequence: TGTGCCAGCTCACCAACAACAGGGGGTTACGAGCAGTACGTC. This chain connects TRBV18 to TRBJ2-7, with 8 bases fitting TRBD1. CDR3 length equals 14 residues. V lost 2 bases to trimming and J lost 4 bases; unmatched junction nucleotides: 4. CDR1 and CDR2 (germline): KGHSH, LQKENI.

This rearrangement joins TRBV10-2 to TRBJ1-2; a weak D match, TRBD1 (5 bases). V shed 6 bases and J shed 8 bases, with 19 bases lying between them. CDR1 is WSHSY and CDR2 is SAAADI in the germline V gene. The CDR3 covers 14 residues. The chain's CDR3 is CASRDFGGELGYTF. CDR3 coding DNA: TGCGCCAGCAGAGACTTTGGGGGGGAGTTAGGCTACACCTTC.

The gene calls are TRBV9 and TRBJ2-2, with D possibly matching TRBD1 (6 bases). The CDR3 has 13 residues. V was trimmed by 0 bases and J by 7 bases, leaving 7 bases between them. Germline values: CDR1 SGDLS, CDR2 YYNGEE. The CDR3 coding sequence is TGTGCCAGCAGCGTAGAAGGGGGCGGGGAGCTGTTTTTT. Its translation: CASSVEGGGELFF.

This chain uses TRBV30 with TRBJ1-2; no firm D call. The CDR3 covers 12 residues. The germline gives CDR1 GTSNPN, CDR2 SVGIG (reference sequence). V lost 4 bases and J lost 6, with 12 bases in between. CDR3 loop: CAWTPEGDGYTF. CDR3 nucleotide sequence: TGTGCCTGGACCCCGGAGGGAGATGGCTACACCTTC.

The chain combines TRBV21-1 with TRBJ2-7; the table names TRBD1, a call not compared with the DNA. TRBV21-1 is a pseudogene segment. The CDR3 is 15 amino acids. The CDR3 here is CARKPGQGFHYEQYV. As DNA, the CDR3 is TGTGCCAGAAAGCCGGGACAGGGGTTCCACTACGAGCAGTACGTC.

The chain recombines TRBV6-5 with TRBJ1-1; D call uncertain. The CDR3 runs to 13 residues. V dropped 5 bases and J dropped 6 bases, with 13 bases sitting between them. Germline CDR1 is MNHEY and CDR2 is SVGAGI. The CDR3 nucleotides are TGTGCCAGCAGTCCGGGTCAATACCCTGAAGCTTTCTTT. This gives the protein CASSPGQYPEAFF.

The chain combines TRBV9 with TRBJ2-1; the match to TRBD2 covers 15 bases. CDR1 and CDR2 (germline): SGDLS, YYNGEE. After removal of 4 bases from V and 0 bases from J, the junction contained 5 bases not matched to a gene. CDR3 length: 18 amino acids. This chain's CDR3 is CASSLGTSGRHSYNEQFF. In DNA form, the CDR3 reads TGTGCCAGCAGCCTCGGGACTAGCGGGAGGCACTCCTACAATGAGCAGTTCTTC.

J is TRBJ1-2 and V is TRBV4-1; D call uncertain. From germline, CDR1 is MGHRA and CDR2 YSYEKL. The CDR3 runs to 15 residues. V was cut by 0 bases and J by 3 bases, with 11 bases left in between. CDR3 loop: CASSQDGQAYYGYTF. The CDR3 DNA follows: TGCGCCAGCAGCCAAGATGGGCAGGCTTACTATGGCTACACCTTC.

V usage is TRBV6-6 and J usage is TRBJ1-5, with a possible D match to TRBD1 (5 bases). CDR1 is MNHNY and CDR2 is SVGAGI in the germline V gene (reference sequence). Trimming took 0 bases from V and 7 from J, leaving 16 bases between them. The CDR3 has 16 amino acids. In DNA, the CDR3 is TGTGCCAGCAGTTACTCTTCGGGGCAGGGAGGCCAGCCCCAGCATTTT. Translating it yields CASSYSSGQGGQPQHF.

The V call is TRBV7-6, the J call TRBJ2-3; TRBD1 is a possible D gene (5 bases). The germline V gene encodes CDR1 SGHVS and CDR2 FNYEAQ. The CDR3 is made up of 17 amino acids. V was pared by 4 bases and J by 6 bases, with 23 bases between. CDR3 sequence (DNA): TGTGCCAGCAGCTCAAAGTTTATAGGGGATCGGAAGGATACGCAGTATTTT. As protein: CASSSKFIGDRKDTQYF.

The V gene is TRBV5-1, the J gene TRBJ2-5, with 13 bases fitting TRBD2. The CDR3 extends over 15 amino acids. Germline trimming cut 3 bases from V and 3 bases from J; bases unmatched to any gene: 2. CDR1 and CDR2 (germline): SGHRS, YFSETQ. This CDR3 reads CASSSGTSGKETQYF. The CDR3 DNA is TGCGCCAGCAGCTCGGGGACTAGCGGGAAAGAGACCCAGTACTTC.

The chain couples TRBV6-5 to TRBJ2-2; D might be TRBD2 (5 bases). Germline assignment: CDR1 MNHEY and CDR2 SVGAGI. The V and J ends lost 3 bases and 1 base respectively, with 9 bases between them. CDR3 length: 15 amino acids. The CDR3 DNA reads as TGTGCCAGCAGTTATCGGGGTGAGAACACCGGGGAGCTGTTTTTT. Protein sequence: CASSYRGENTGELFF.

The rearrangement uses TRBV7-9 and TRBJ1-4; possible D gene TRBD1, 5 bases. The germline CDR1 and CDR2 sequences are SEHNR and FQNEAQ (reference sequence). The CDR3 is made up of 13 amino acids. For the CDR3, the DNA is TGTGCGGGGGGTTCCATCGCAGACGAAAAACTGTTTTTT. This codes for CAGGSIADEKLFF.